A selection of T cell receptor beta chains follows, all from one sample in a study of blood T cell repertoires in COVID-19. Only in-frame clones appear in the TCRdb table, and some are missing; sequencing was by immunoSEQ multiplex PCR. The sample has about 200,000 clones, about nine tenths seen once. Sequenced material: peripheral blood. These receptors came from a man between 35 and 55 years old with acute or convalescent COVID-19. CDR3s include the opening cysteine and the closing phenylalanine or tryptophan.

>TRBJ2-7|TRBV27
CASTLQPGLAYEQYF
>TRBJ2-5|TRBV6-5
CASRSMGTQYF
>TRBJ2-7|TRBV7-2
CASTLRASGGPNHEQYF
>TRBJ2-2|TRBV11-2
CASSLGIGELFF
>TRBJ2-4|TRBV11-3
CASSLGRGAKNIQYF
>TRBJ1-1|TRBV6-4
CASSREGGITEAFF
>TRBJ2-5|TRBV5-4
CASSQGDSQETQYF
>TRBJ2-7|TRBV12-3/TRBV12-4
CASSLTVYEQYF
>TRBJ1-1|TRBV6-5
CASSYPDREVFF
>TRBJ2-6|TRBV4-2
CATGGRAGANVLTF
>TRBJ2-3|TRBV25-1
CASSEYPPDTQYF
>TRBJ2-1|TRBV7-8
CASSLGASGGAGNEQFF
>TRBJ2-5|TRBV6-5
CASMERGAKETQYF
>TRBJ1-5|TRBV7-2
CASSPRSGGNQPQHF
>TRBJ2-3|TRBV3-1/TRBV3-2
CASSPTGLDYTDTQYF
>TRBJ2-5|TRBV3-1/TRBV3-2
CASSQERVGHKETQYF
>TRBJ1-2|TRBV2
CASSTQGNYGYGYTF
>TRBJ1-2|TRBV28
CASSGPGQGTYGYTF
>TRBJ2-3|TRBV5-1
CASSLAWQRTDTQYF
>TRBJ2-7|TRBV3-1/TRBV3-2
CASSQAPSGSYEQYF
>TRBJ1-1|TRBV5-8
CASSLAWKDRGISEAFF
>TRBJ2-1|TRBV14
CASSQGLGTSGGHGNEQFF
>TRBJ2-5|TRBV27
CASSLAPQGAGETQYF
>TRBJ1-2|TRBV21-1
CASSTNTDTKRKSGYTF
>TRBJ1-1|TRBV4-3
CASSPSVRWNTEAFF
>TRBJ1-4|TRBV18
CASSRGLNEKLFF
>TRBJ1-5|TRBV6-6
CASFDSSDNQPQHF
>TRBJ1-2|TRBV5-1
CASSESPRGTISYGYTF
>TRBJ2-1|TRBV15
CATSRRGGRNEQFF
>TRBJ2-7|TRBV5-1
CASSLGAGGTYEQYF
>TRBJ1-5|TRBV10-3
CAIRQYSNQPQHF
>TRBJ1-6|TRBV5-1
CASSGTGNNSPLHF
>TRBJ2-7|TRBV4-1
CASSQAVPAYEQYF
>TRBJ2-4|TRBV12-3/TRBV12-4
CASSAGQDDIQYF
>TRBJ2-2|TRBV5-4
CASSLDPGTGELFF
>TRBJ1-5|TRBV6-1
CASSEAREDQPQHF
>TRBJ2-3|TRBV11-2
CASSLALGTDTQYF
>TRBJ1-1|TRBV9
CASSVDGGNTEAFF
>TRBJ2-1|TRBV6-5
CASILRGNEQFF
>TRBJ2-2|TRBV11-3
CASSLQGRAGELFF
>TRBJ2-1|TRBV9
CASSPGQGKNEQFF
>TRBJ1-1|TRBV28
CASSLLQGDGTEAFF
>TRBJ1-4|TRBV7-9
CASSLEGNEKLFF